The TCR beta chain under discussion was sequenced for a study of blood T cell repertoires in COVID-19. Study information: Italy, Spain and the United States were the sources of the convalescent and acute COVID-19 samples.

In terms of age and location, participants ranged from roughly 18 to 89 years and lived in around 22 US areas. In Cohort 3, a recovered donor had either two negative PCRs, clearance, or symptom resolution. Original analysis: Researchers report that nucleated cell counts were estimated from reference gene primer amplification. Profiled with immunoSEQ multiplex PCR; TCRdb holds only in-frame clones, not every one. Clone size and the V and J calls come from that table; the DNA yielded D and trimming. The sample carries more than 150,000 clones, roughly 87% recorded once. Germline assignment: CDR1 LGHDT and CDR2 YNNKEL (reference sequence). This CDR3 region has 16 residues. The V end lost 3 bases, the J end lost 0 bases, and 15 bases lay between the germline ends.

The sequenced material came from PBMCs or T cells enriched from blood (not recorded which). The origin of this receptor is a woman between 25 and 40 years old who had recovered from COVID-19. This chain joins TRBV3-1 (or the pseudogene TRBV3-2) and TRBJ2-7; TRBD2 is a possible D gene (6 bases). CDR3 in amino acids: CASSQVLRDSSYEQYF. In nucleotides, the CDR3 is TGTGCCAGCAGCCAGGTTCTCCGGGACTCCTCCTACGAGCAGTACTTC.